This TCR beta chain was documented in a study of graft-versus-host responses after intestinal transplantation. The CDR3 extends over 16 amino acids. Germline V gives CDR1 SGHTA, CDR2 FQGNSA. The germline V and J ends were trimmed by 3 bases and 0 bases, with 9 bases remaining between them. Profiling relied on immunoSEQ multiplex PCR, and the TCRdb table lists in-frame clones only, not all of them. This sample has fewer than 20,000 clones; 70% to 85% occur once, and the top ten carry 3% to 4.5%. The authors processed graft tissue to release intraepithelial and lamina propria lymphocytes. The chain couples TRBV7-2 to TRBJ1-6; D unresolved. The source was ileum tissue, collected 14 days after transplant. The receptor was derived from a human patient who received an intestinal transplant, so some T cells may come from the graft donor. The CDR3 DNA sequence: TGTGCCAGCAGCTTGGTCTCCCTCTCCTATAATTCACCCCTCCACTTT. It encodes CASSLVSLSYNSPLHF.